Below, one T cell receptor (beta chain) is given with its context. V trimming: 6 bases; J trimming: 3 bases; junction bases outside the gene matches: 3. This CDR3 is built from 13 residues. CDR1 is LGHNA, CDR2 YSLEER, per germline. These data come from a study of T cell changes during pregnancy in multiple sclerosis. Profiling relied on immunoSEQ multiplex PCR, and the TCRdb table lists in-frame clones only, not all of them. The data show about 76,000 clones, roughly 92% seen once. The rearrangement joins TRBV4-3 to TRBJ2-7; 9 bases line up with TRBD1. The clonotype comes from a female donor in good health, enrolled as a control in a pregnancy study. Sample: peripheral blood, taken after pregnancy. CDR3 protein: CASSTDRGYEQYF. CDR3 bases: TGCGCCAGCAGTACGGACAGGGGCTACGAGCAGTACTTC.